This TCR beta chain was retrieved from a study of Graves' ophthalmopathy and Graves' hyperthyroidism (dated by TCRdb to 2017 to 2018). Looking at the study overall: Peripheral blood was collected before any treatment was given, at the time of initial diagnosis. The study used signatures of the TCR beta repertoire to tell Graves' ophthalmopathy apart from Graves' hyperthyroidism and to predict which patients would progress to ophthalmopathy. In total, approximately 140 blood samples were TCR-sequenced: approximately 42 ophthalmopathy, approximately 80 hyperthyroidism and roughly 17 hyperthyroidism-to-ophthalmopathy patients. To explore V-J signatures that separate ophthalmopathy from hyperthyroidism, a discovery set of about a hundred patients was enrolled, consisting of under 50 with ophthalmopathy and about 60 with stable hyperthyroidism. An independent validation cohort comprised about 20 hyperthyroidism patients and 15 to 17 patients who later progressed from hyperthyroidism to ophthalmopathy. T-cell repertoires of thyroid tissue and blood were compared in more than five hyperthyroidism patients. Once sampling was done, hyperthyroidism patients were given methimazole at a starting dose of 30 mg daily, while ophthalmopathy patients were given high-dose intravenous methylprednisolone. The 100 or so discovery patients were randomly split 7:3 into training and test sets.

This clonotype was observed many times. Its antigen target is currently unknown. The record has no base qualities; no much larger clone is one base away. Ophthalmopathy patients had moderately to severely active disease, Clinical Activity Score of at least 3, NOSPECS grade of at least 4, and disease duration under 3 months. Patients were excluded if they had other autoimmune diseases, uncontrolled infections, pregnancy or lactation. Clinical symptoms, serum thyroxine, TRAb, thyroid ultrasound and orbital computed tomography were used for diagnosis. Ficoll-Paque density gradient centrifugation was used to isolate PBMCs from around 10 ml of fresh peripheral blood. Total RNA was extracted using Trizol reagent, and RNA quality was checked on an Agilent 2100 Bioanalyzer. TCR beta CDR3 regions were amplified from RNA transcripts for repertoire sequencing. A first-round RT-PCR used HTBI primers with the Qiagen OneStep RT-PCR kit, followed by a second-round multiplex PCR, size selection and purification. Libraries were sequenced on an Illumina HiSeq2000 using paired-end 100 bp reads. On the authors' methods: SOAPnuke was used to process the reads, removing any read that contained adapters or uncalled bases, had a mean Phred below 15, or lacked an exact match to the constant primer or identifier. COPE v1.2.5 was used to merge the high-quality paired reads. Each unique nucleotide sequence was treated as a clonotype, and MiTCR v1.1 was used to align the clonotypes to the IMGT TRB V, D and J references. Analysis was restricted to V-J combinations with a frequency above 0.0001, which covered 99% to 99.2% of repertoires. For each V-J combination, a TCR clonal expansion and chaos score was defined as the ratio of F50 clonal expansion to chaos observed in the TCRdist matrix. Welch's t-statistics and random forest were used to narrow the features down to around 12 V-J combinations, which were then fed into a naive Bayes classifier. The similarity between thyroid and blood repertoires was quantified using the Morisita-Horn index. The public sequencing data were trimmed at Q25 with fastp and processed into clonotypes with MiXCR by TCRdb, which kept only in-frame beta chains. Rows are combined by CDR3 protein, so each entry shows the most common genes and DNA. TCRdb's processing, not the study's, gives the V and J calls here. The sample includes hundreds of thousands of distinct CDR3 sequences, with roughly 14% observed a single time. The top ten clones comprise around 9.8% of the sample.

What the study reported, not specific to this receptor: Most of the expanded thyroid clonotypes with a frequency above 0.001 were also detected in blood, and it was suggested that the thyroid immune response may be reflected by blood repertoires. In validation, the model predicted ophthalmopathy progression with about 70% sensitivity and around 72% specificity; roughly 11 predicted patients were CT-confirmed with GO in a median of 6.5 months. Ophthalmopathy was separated from stable hyperthyroidism by the 13-signature model with about 90% sensitivity and around 81% specificity in cross-validation and with 80%/75% in the test set. Sample size was not predetermined statistically, and investigators were not blinded to group allocation.

The sample consisted of blood. The sequence was collected from a woman aged 25 to 39 with Graves' ophthalmopathy. Donor details come from another sample of the same person, matched by shared clones.

The CDR3 corresponds to CASRKGTGGRGYEQYF. The bases are TGTGCCAGCAGAAAAGGGACAGGGGGAAGGGGTTACGAGCAGTACTTC. Here the chain combines TRBV11-2 and TRBJ2-7, and TRBD1 matches 11 of the central bases. From the germline V gene, CDR1 is SGHAT and CDR2 is FQNNGV. The CDR3 measures 16 amino acids from cysteine to phenylalanine. Only the CDR3 DNA stays, 48 bases, in frame from base 1. Trimming removed 6 bases from V and 4 bases from J; the gene matches leave 11 bases unexplained.